The 20 T cell receptor beta chains given below trace back to one sample, sequenced in a study of blood T cell repertoires in COVID-19 (dated by TCRdb to the early 2020s). The library was prepared using the immunoSEQ multiplex PCR assay. Imported from immuneACCESS, the table was reduced by TCRdb to in-frame sequences with V and J called. These copies leave out some clones; in studies compared against another copy, an unresolved V gene accounts for under half, and the cause of the remainder is not known. Recorded for this sample are under 65,000 clones; 75% to 95% of them occurred a single time. Around 3% of the sample is held by the ten biggest clonotypes. The material sequenced was peripheral blood. These receptors originate from a man aged 50 or older with acute or convalescent COVID-19.

The chain couples TRBV19 to TRBJ1-1; 7 nucleotides align to TRBD1. The CDR3 is 14 amino acids. V shed 3 bases and J 2 bases; nucleotides not matched to a gene: 3. Per germline, CDR1 LNHDA and CDR2 SQIVND (reference sequence). Written as DNA, the CDR3 is TGTGCCAGTAGTATGCAGGGGGGAAACACTGAAGCTTTCTTT. It is translated as CASSMQGGNTEAFF.

The chain has TRBV2 and TRBJ2-3; 12 bases agree with TRBD1. CDR1 SNHLY and CDR2 FYNNEI come from the germline V gene. The CDR3 runs 15 residues. CDR3 amino acids: CAIRPGQGAGDTQYF. The CDR3 nucleotides are TGTGCTATTAGACCGGGACAGGGGGCAGGGGATACGCAGTATTTT.

V gene TRBV4-1 combines with J gene TRBJ1-4; D is uncertain. Trimming cost V 3 bases and J 8 bases, with 13 bases left between them. The germline CDR1 and CDR2 sequences are MGHRA and YSYEKL. The CDR3 contains 14 residues. In DNA, the CDR3 is TGCGCCAGCAGCCACACGGGGTCTCCCGAAAAACTGTTTTTT. Translated, it gives CASSHTGSPEKLFF.

The chain is built from TRBV19 and TRBJ1-3, with a weak D call TRBD1 (6 bases). The germline V and J ends were trimmed by 6 bases and 2 bases, with 11 bases remaining between them. The CDR3 length is 14 residues. Germline CDR1 is LNHDA and CDR2 is SQIVND (reference sequence). The CDR3 sequence: CASRGRGAGNTIYF. The CDR3 coding sequence is TGTGCCAGTAGAGGCAGGGGTGCTGGAAACACCATATATTTT.

This clone was detected only once. The rearrangement uses TRBV19 and TRBJ1-5; no clear D. The CDR3 sequence is 16 residues long. CDR1 LNHDA and CDR2 SQIVND come from the germline V gene (reference sequence). V was trimmed by 6 bases and J by 3 bases, leaving 18 bases between them. DNA for the CDR3: TGTGCCAGTAGGGTAAGTGGAGGGCGCCTCAATCAGCCCCAGCATTTT. Amino acid sequence: CASRVSGGRLNQPQHF. The full variable domain, rest sourced from reference TRBV19 and TRBJ1-5, is DGGITQSPKYLFRKEGQNVTLSCEQNLNHDAMYWYRQDPGQGLRLIYYSQIVNDFQKGDIAEGYSVSREKKESFPLTVTSAQKNPTAFYLCASRVSGGRLNQPQHFGDGTRLSIL.

The chain couples TRBV19 to TRBJ2-7; 10 bases align to TRBD1. The CDR3 covers 17 residues. V shed 2 bases and J 1 base; nucleotides not matched to a gene: 8. Germline V CDR1 and CDR2: LNHDA, SQIVND (reference sequence). The CDR3 coding sequence is TGTGCCAGTAGTATAAAATCGCGGACAGGGGGTTCCTACGAGCAGTACTTC. Translating it yields CASSIKSRTGGSYEQYF.

The chain links TRBV3-1 (or the pseudogene TRBV3-2) to TRBJ2-3; 7 nucleotides match TRBD1. After removal of 3 bases from V and 4 bases from J, the junction contained 4 bases not matched to a gene. The CDR3 extends over 14 amino acids. Germline CDR1 reads LGHDT; CDR2 reads YNNKEL (reference sequence). The CDR3 nucleotides are TGTGCCAGCAGCCAGGCTGACAGGGCAGATACGCAGTATTTT. Its translation: CASSQADRADTQYF.

The chain joins TRBV6-2 or TRBV6-3 to TRBJ2-2; 8 positions match TRBD1. V shed 2 bases, J shed 4 bases, and the junction held 6 bases outside the gene matches. The CDR3 contains 16 residues. Germline loops: CDR1 MNHEY, CDR2 SVGEGT. The CDR3 region is CASSYRQGATTGELFF. DNA of the CDR3: TGTGCCAGCAGTTACAGGCAGGGGGCGACCACCGGGGAGCTGTTTTTT.

The rearrangement joins TRBV12-5 to TRBJ2-1; 9 nucleotides match TRBD1. After removal of 4 bases from V and 6 bases from J, the junction contained 13 bases not matched to a gene. CDR1 LGHNT and CDR2 FRNRAP come from the germline V gene. This CDR3 has 17 residues. In DNA, the CDR3 is TGTGCTAGTGGTTCCCGACCCACGTGGACAGGGGTCAATGAGCAGTTCTTC. It translates to CASGSRPTWTGVNEQFF.

V is TRBV4-1 and J is TRBJ2-5; D not certain. The V and J ends lost 3 bases and 3 bases respectively, with 8 bases between them. This CDR3 contains 13 residues. CDR1 and CDR2 from the germline V gene are MGHRA and YSYEKL. The CDR3 protein is CASSQVGEETQYF. CDR3 nucleotide sequence: TGCGCCAGCAGCCAGGTCGGAGAAGAGACCCAGTACTTC.

V gene TRBV6-6 combines with J gene TRBJ1-2; tentative D call: TRBD1 (5 bases). With 0 bases removed from V and 6 bases from J, the gap between germline ends came to 14 bases. This CDR3 is built from 15 residues. Germline V gene data show CDR1 as MNHNY and CDR2 as SVGAGI (reference sequence). In DNA form, the CDR3 reads TGTGCCAGCAGTTACTCGGACACCCACCCCGATGGCTACACCTTC. It yields the protein CASSYSDTHPDGYTF.

The chain is built from TRBV6-5 and TRBJ1-6; the D gene is possibly TRBD1 (5 bases). Germline CDR1 and CDR2: MNHEY and SVGAGI. CDR3 length: 15 residues. V was pared by 7 bases and J by 5 bases, with 15 bases between. CDR3 region: CASTPGSGHNSPLHF. CDR3 DNA: TGTGCCAGCACTCCAGGGAGCGGGCATAATTCACCCCTCCACTTT.

The chain recombines TRBV12-5 with TRBJ1-4; D may be TRBD1 (5 bases). The V gene lost 5 bases and the J gene lost 3 bases, with 10 bases spanning the gap. In germline, CDR1 is LGHNT, CDR2 FRNRAP. There are 14 residues in the CDR3. The CDR3 reads CASGPGHPNEKLFF. The CDR3 bases are TGTGCTAGTGGTCCCGGACACCCTAATGAAAAACTGTTTTTT.

V is TRBV23-1 and J is TRBJ2-3; possibly TRBD2 for D (5 bases). TRBV23-1 is known as an ORF, though its function is uncertain. Trimming removed 3 bases at V and 1 base at J, with 14 bases between. CDR3 length: 16 amino acids. CDR3 nucleotides: TGCGCCAGCAGTCAGTGGACTCGTGGGTGCACAGATACGCAGTATTTT. Protein: CASSQWTRGCTDTQYF.

This clone was seen a handful of times. The genes are TRBV6-2 or TRBV6-3 and TRBJ1-1; a weak D match, TRBD1 (5 bases). There are 14 residues in the CDR3. V was pared by 2 bases and J by 2 bases, with 9 bases between. Looked up from germline, CDR1 is MNHEY and CDR2 is SVGEGT. The CDR3 sequence: CASSYGGSNTEAFF. The DNA of the CDR3 is TGTGCCAGCAGTTACGGGGGGTCCAACACTGAAGCTTTCTTT.

V usage is TRBV30 and J usage is TRBJ1-2; D possibly corresponds to TRBD1 (5 bases). Germline lookup yields CDR1 GTSNPN and CDR2 SVGIG (reference sequence). Trimming cost V 0 bases and J 4 bases, with 12 bases left between them. The CDR3 spans 14 residues. CDR3 loop: CAWSVRGGSYGYTF. CDR3 sequence (DNA): TGTGCCTGGAGTGTACGCGGGGGGAGCTATGGCTACACCTTC.

This clone was seen more than once but under ten times. This chain links TRBV7-2 with TRBJ2-5; TRBD2 matches 8 bases. The germline gives CDR1 SGHTA, CDR2 FQGNSA. The CDR3 has 15 residues. The J segment lost 4 bases and the V segment lost 1 base, leaving 5 bases of the junction unmatched. The CDR3 here is CASSLGVSGGETQYF. Written as DNA, the CDR3 is TGTGCCAGCAGCTTAGGAGTAAGCGGGGGAGAGACCCAGTACTTC.

The CDR3 protein is CASSHTRVNTGELFF. CDR3 bases: TGTGCCAGCAGCCACACTAGGGTTAACACCGGGGAGCTGTTTTTT. The rearrangement joins TRBV3-1 (or the pseudogene TRBV3-2) to TRBJ2-2; the D gene is possibly TRBD2 (5 bases). The V end lost 3 bases, the J end lost 2 bases, and 10 bases lay between the germline ends. The length of the CDR3 is 15 residues. Germline CDR1 is LGHDT and CDR2 is YNNKEL (reference sequence).

This clone has only one observation. This chain links TRBV2 with TRBJ1-6; D may be TRBD1 (5 bases). The V end was cut by 1 base, the J end by 14 bases, with 18 bases between. Germline V gene lookup returns CDR1 SNHLY and CDR2 FYNNEI. This CDR3 has 15 residues. CDR3 in amino acids: CASSEEGLPVVALHF. In DNA form, the CDR3 reads TGTGCCAGCAGTGAAGAGGGGTTACCGGTGGTAGCCCTCCACTTT.

The V and J genes are TRBV10-2 and TRBJ1-1; TRBD1 agrees at 10 bases. From germline, CDR1 is WSHSY and CDR2 SAAADI. The CDR3 runs 16 residues. The ends lost 4 bases at V and 4 bases at J; junction bases unmatched: 9. The CDR3 protein is CASSGSGQGRVTEAFF. For the CDR3, the DNA is TGCGCCAGCAGTGGATCGGGACAGGGGAGAGTCACTGAAGCTTTCTTT.